The present T cell receptor (beta chain) was sequenced within a study of blood T cell repertoires in COVID-19. Study information: The United States, Italy and Spain supplied acute and convalescent COVID-19 samples. Sample material is recorded as cDNA or gDNA derived from T cells, B-cell-depleted T cells, or PBMCs.

V dropped 1 base and J dropped 0 bases, with 15 bases sitting between them. Germline V gives CDR1 LGHDT, CDR2 YNNKEL (reference sequence). This CDR3 contains 18 residues. Clones were sequenced by immunoSEQ multiplex PCR, and TCRdb holds only the in-frame ones, with some missing. The repertoire holds roughly 450,000 clones, with about 90% as singletons. The J gene is TRBJ1-4, the V gene TRBV3-1 (or the pseudogene TRBV3-2); no reliable D call. The specimen was PBMCs or T cells enriched from blood (not recorded which). This receptor was identified in a man between 18 and 29 years old who had recovered from COVID-19. CDR3 sequence: CASSQGPGSGATNEKLFF. CDR3 nucleotide sequence: TGTGCCAGCAGCCAAGGCCCTGGGTCCGGGGCAACTAATGAAAAACTGTTTTTT.